What follows are 5 T cell receptor beta chains derived from one specimen sequenced in a study of T-cell reconstitution after alpha-beta-depleted transplantation in children (dated by TCRdb to the mid-2010s). The library was produced with PCR. TCRdb names Illumina HiSeq 2500 as the instrument used. TCR libraries were prepared with molecular barcoding, using unique molecular identifiers to normalize TCRbeta repertoire quantification. TCRdb took the public reads, trimmed them with fastp at Q25, ran MiXCR for clone calling and kept in-frame beta chains. When rows share a CDR3 protein, they turn into one entry using the most common DNA and genes. Within this sample are hundreds of thousands of distinct CDR3 sequences, with more than 10% of them counted one time only. 4% to 5.5% of the sample goes to the ten largest clones. Sequences were derived from PBMCs, sampled from the stem cell graft. These TCRs come from a human donor who donated a stem cell graft to a child with Fanconi anemia.

The chain has TRBV12-3 or TRBV12-4 and TRBJ2-6; D is unresolved. The V end lost 7 bases, the J end lost 0 bases, and 10 bases lay between the germline ends. The CDR3 extends over 15 amino acids. For the CDR3, the DNA is TGTGCCAGCACCGGCAGGAACTCTGGGGCCAACGTCCTGACTTTC. This gives the protein CASTGRNSGANVLTF.

The sample holds many counts of this clonotype. The CDR3 sequence is CASRPSTATYEQYF. The CDR3 region has the DNA TGTGCCAGCAGACCCTCGACAGCGACCTACGAGCAGTACTTC. The chain combines TRBV7-2 with TRBJ2-7, with TRBD1 as a possible D gene (5 bases). The CDR3 covers 14 residues. V was clipped by 6 bases and J by 2 bases, with 14 bases between them. CDR1 is SGHTA, CDR2 FQGNSA, per germline.

The J gene is TRBJ2-2, the V gene TRBV5-1; maybe TRBD1 (6 bases). CDR1 is SGHRS and CDR2 is YFSETQ in the germline V gene. Trimming stripped 4 bases from V and 3 bases from J, with 13 bases between. The CDR3 loop spans 15 amino acids. This chain's CDR3 is CASSDVSGDTGELFF. The CDR3 nucleotides read TGCGCCAGCAGCGATGTTTCAGGGGACACCGGGGAGCTGTTTTTT.

J is TRBJ1-2 and V is TRBV27, with 7 positions matching TRBD1. V gave up 1 base and J gave up 7 bases; unmatched junction bases: 6. This CDR3 spans 14 amino acids. Per germline, CDR1 MNHEY and CDR2 SMNVEV (reference sequence). CDR3 in DNA: TGTGCCAGCAGTTTATTGGGGGACAGCCGTGGCTACACCTTC. Translation gives CASSLLGDSRGYTF.

A few counts support this clonotype. CDR3 nucleotide sequence: TGTGCCAGCAGCTTCCCGGGCACCGGCTTTGTCAGCGTTGAGCAGTTCTTC. Amino acid sequence: CASSFPGTGFVSVEQFF. This sequence joins TRBV7-2 and TRBJ2-1; D remains unclear. V was trimmed by 3 bases and J by 9 bases, leaving 24 bases between them. The germline V gene encodes CDR1 SGHTA and CDR2 FQGNSA. The CDR3 runs to 17 residues.